This T cell receptor beta chain came from a study of blood T cell repertoires in COVID-19. V dropped 8 bases and J dropped 1 base, with 20 bases sitting between them. Germline values: CDR1 LGHDT, CDR2 YNNKEL (reference sequence). CDR3 length: 16 residues. How the authors handled the data: Estimated nucleated cell counts came from reference gene primer amplification. Assay used: immunoSEQ multiplex PCR; TCRdb lists only in-frame clones, some missing. Clone size and the V and J calls come from that table; the DNA yielded D and trimming. The sample yields 140,000 to 150,000 clones, roughly 79% seen once.

The sample consisted of peripheral blood. The chain couples TRBV3-1 (or the pseudogene TRBV3-2) to TRBJ1-2, with D possibly TRBD1 on 6 matching bases. This sequence originates from a human donor with acute or convalescent COVID-19. The donor label of this sample is uncertain. CDR3 nucleotides: TGTGCCAGCCGATCTGGACAGCTCTCTGTTAACTATGGCTACACCTTC. This translates into CASRSGQLSVNYGYTF.